Detailed here is one TCR beta chain. This table comes from immunoSEQ multiplex PCR, and its TCRdb copy is limited to in-frame clones, with some not included. The sample shows about 270,000 clones, 81% of them seen only once. Germline V gene lookup returns CDR1 SGHTS and CDR2 YDEGEE. CDR3 length equals 12 residues. The V end lost 2 bases, the J end lost 7 bases, and 7 bases lay between the germline ends. The sample originates from a study of blood T cell repertoires in COVID-19. Study background: Italy, Spain and the United States were the sources of the convalescent and acute COVID-19 samples. Nucleic acid was either cDNA or gDNA, and it came from T cells, B-cell-depleted T cells, or PBMCs.

The J gene is TRBJ1-5, the V gene TRBV5-8; no clear D. This receptor was taken from a woman aged 55-70 years with active or convalescent COVID-19. Material: peripheral blood. The CDR3 is CASSFRSQPQHF. The CDR3 nucleotides read TGTGCCAGCAGCTTTCGGTCGCAGCCCCAGCATTTT.